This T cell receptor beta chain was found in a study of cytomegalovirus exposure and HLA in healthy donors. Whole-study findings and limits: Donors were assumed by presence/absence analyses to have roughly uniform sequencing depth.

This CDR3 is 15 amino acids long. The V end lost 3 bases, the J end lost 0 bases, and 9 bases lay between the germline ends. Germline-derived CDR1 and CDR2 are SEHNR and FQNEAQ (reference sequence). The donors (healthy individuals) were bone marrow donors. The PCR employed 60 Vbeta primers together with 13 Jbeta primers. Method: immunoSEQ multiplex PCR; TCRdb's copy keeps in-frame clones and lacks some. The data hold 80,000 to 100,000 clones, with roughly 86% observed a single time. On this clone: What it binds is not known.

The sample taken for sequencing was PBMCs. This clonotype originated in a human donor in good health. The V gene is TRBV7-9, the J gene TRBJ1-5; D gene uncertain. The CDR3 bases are TGTGCCAGCAGCTTCGAAGCAGGTAGCAATCAGCCCCAGCATTTT. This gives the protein CASSFEAGSNQPQHF.